This entry concerns a single TCR beta chain. This sample stems from a study of blood T cell repertoires in COVID-19. Background on the study: From T cells, B-cell-depleted T cells, or PBMCs came the material, which was cDNA or gDNA.

With 1 base clipped from V and 4 bases from J, the junction kept 3 bases outside the gene matches. CDR1 LNHDA and CDR2 SQIVND come from the germline V gene (reference sequence). The CDR3 totals 16 residues. The age range of participants was about 18 to 100 years, with residence in roughly 25 US areas. Cohorts were assigned according to the clinical history that participants reported. Per the original methods: Amplification from reference gene primers served as the basis for estimated nucleated cell counts. Sequencing was performed with immunoSEQ multiplex PCR; in TCRdb, only in-frame clones are kept and a portion is missing. The D gene and trimming were derived from the DNA, and the V and J assignments and clone size from that table. Here the sample spans 150,000 to 190,000 clones, around four fifths being singletons.

This clonotype was obtained from a man in his forties or fifties who had recovered from COVID-19. The V gene is TRBV19, the J gene TRBJ1-4, with TRBD1 matching over 10 bases. Sequenced input: PBMCs or T cells enriched from blood (not recorded which). CDR3: CASSIVRTGGNEKLFF. The CDR3 region has the DNA TGTGCCAGTAGTATAGTCCGGACAGGGGGTAATGAAAAACTGTTTTTT.